This T cell receptor (beta chain) emerged from a study of prognosis after radiotherapy for stage I lung cancer. Study background: Delivery of radiotherapy was by SBRT in 3 to 5 fractions at a biologically effective dose of at least 100 Gy.

Two-round multiplex PCR on genomic DNA was the method by which TCR beta CDR3 was amplified. Primers specific to each TRBV and TRBJ gene drove first-round PCR. One entry per CDR3 protein, called by TCRdb with MiXCR from the multiplex PCR reads. This table holds 20,000 to 30,000 distinct CDR3 sequences, about 41% found once. For this clonotype: Its specificity is not known. This likely came from a read error, as a far larger clone is one base away.

Study-wide findings and caveats: In patients with versus without metastases, TRBV and TRBJ gene usage reportedly differed. The study found lower Shannon entropy after stereotactic body radiation therapy in patients who developed distant metastases.

The CDR3 totals 14 residues. From germline, CDR1 is MRHNA and CDR2 SNTAGT. Prior chemotherapy, radiotherapy and other malignancies were absent; CT and PET/CT showed node-negative disease. The chain links TRBV6-4 to TRBJ2-6; no firm D call. The receptor comes from a donor over 45 with non-small cell lung cancer. This material consisted of PBMCs, taken before or after stereotactic body radiation therapy (not recorded which). CDR3 residues: CASTPASGSNVLTF. CDR3 nucleotides: TGTGCCAGCACCCCAGCCTCTGGGTCCAACGTCCTGACTTTC.